Here is one TCR beta chain with its context. The antigen remains unidentified. Repertoires were sampled repeatedly during chemoradiotherapy. Germline V gives CDR1 MDHEN, CDR2 SYDVKM. With 3 bases removed from V and 6 bases from J, the gap between germline ends came to 9 bases. The CDR3 covers 14 residues. This record comes from a study of chemoradiotherapy in HPV16-positive cancers. Study-wide findings and caveats: The functional HPV-specific definition rests on just a couple of HPV16-positive patients. Better recurrence-free survival went with HPV-responsive T-cell expansion in HPV16-positive patients. Candidate HPV-specific clones and E7-related TCR motifs grew in tumor during treatment.

Profiled with immunoSEQ multiplex PCR; TCRdb holds only in-frame clones, not every one. Altogether 25,000 to 30,000 clones are present, 85% to 95% being singletons, with the ten largest covering 22%. The sequence was obtained from a human donor with HPV-associated anogenital cancer. The chain has TRBV28 and TRBJ1-6; tentative D call: TRBD1 (6 bases). The material sequenced was blood, taken from a patient who underwent chemoradiotherapy. The CDR3 sequence: CASSLGGFNSPLHF. The CDR3 nucleotides are TGTGCCAGCAGTTTGGGGGGCTTTAATTCACCCCTCCACTTT.